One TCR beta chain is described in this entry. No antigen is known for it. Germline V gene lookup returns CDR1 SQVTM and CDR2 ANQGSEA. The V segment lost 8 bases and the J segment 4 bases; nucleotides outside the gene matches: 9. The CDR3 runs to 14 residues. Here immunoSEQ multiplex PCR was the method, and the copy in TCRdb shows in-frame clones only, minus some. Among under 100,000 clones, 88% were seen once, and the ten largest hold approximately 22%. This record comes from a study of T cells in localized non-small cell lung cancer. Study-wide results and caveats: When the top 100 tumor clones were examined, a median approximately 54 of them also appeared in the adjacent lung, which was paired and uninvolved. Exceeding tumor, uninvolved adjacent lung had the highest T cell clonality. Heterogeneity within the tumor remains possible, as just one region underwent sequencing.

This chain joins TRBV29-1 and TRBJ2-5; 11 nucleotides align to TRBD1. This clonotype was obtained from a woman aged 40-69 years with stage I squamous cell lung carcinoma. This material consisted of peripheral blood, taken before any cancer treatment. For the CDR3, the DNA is TGCAGCACCGGATCCGGGACAGGGGGAGAGACCCAGTACTTC. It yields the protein CSTGSGTGGETQYF.